This T cell receptor beta chain is drawn from a study of a mutant IDH1 vaccine in newly diagnosed glioma. Overall study: Once 4-6 weeks had passed after radiotherapy alone, vaccination started, or it started with temozolomide cycles. Patients were pretreated with radiotherapy, temozolomide, or both, mostly both. Week 47 marked visit V13, whereas week 35 marked visit V12. Overall study results and limits: The authors found pseudoprogression apparently unrelated to changes in top peripheral T cell clonotypes.

Note on this clone: What it binds is not known.

The protocol was immunoSEQ multiplex PCR, while the TCRdb copy is restricted to in-frame clones and leaves out a portion. The table lists approximately 30,000 clones, around 90% of them singletons. Stated time point: week 47, end of study. With topical imiquimod, each dose of the vaccine consisted of 300 ug of mutant IDH1 20-mer peptide. Per germline, CDR1 GTSNPN and CDR2 SVGIG (reference sequence). There are 12 residues in the CDR3. Deletions cut 5 bases from V and 8 bases from J, with 12 bases between. Sequenced here: PBMCs, sampled from a glioma patient whose treatment included an IDH1 peptide vaccine. The sequence came from a woman aged 40-49 years with glioma. The V gene is TRBV30, the J gene TRBJ1-4, with D perhaps matching TRBD1 (6 bases). This chain's CDR3 is CAWQPGTEKLFF. In DNA form, the CDR3 reads TGTGCCTGGCAGCCCGGGACAGAAAAACTGTTTTTT.